Listed below are T cell receptor beta chains from one sample, sequenced in a study of read filtering for tumor transcriptome and immune sequencing. Each CDR3 protein is one row after TCRdb ran MiXCR on the reads. The data hold 120,000 or so distinct CDR3 sequences, with roughly 13% observed a single time. Source material: a population of CD138-negative cells sorted from bone marrow. The receptors were gathered from a donor at least 40 years old with multiple myeloma. Each CDR3 is given with its conserved first and last residue. The order of the fields is D gene, clone size, J gene, V gene, CDR3 protein, CDR3 DNA. The D gene is left open where the match is weak. Some rows have no size entry. The others give once, few or many, or a class for an expanded clone.

>TRBD1|many|TRBJ2-3|TRBV7-9
CASSWGQGTDTQYF
TGTGCCAGCAGCTGGGGACAGGGAACAGATACGCAGTATTTT
>.|few|TRBJ2-1|TRBV11-2
CASSGPNPYNEQFF
TGTGCCAGCAGCGGACCGAACCCTTACAATGAGCAGTTCTTC
>.|many|TRBJ2-5|TRBV12-3/TRBV12-4
CASSFWGQETQYF
TGTGCCAGCAGTTTTTGGGGTCAAGAGACCCAGTACTTC
>.|many|TRBJ2-5|TRBV11-2
CASSLTGLQETQYF
TGTGCCAGCAGCTTAACCGGGCTACAAGAGACCCAGTACTTC
>.|many|TRBJ2-7|TRBV7-9
CASGLTGMVYEQYF
TGTGCCAGCGGACTTACAGGGATGGTTTACGAGCAGTACTTC
>TRBD1|many|TRBJ2-5|TRBV29-1
CSVEGGSGGFETQYF
TGCAGCGTTGAAGGCGGGTCAGGGGGCTTTGAGACCCAGTACTTC
>TRBD1|few|TRBJ1-1|TRBV3-1
CASSQGQGRGEAFF
TGTGCCAGCAGCCAAGGACAGGGGCGCGGTGAAGCTTTCTTT
>.|many|TRBJ1-5|TRBV27
CASSLGGERQPQHF
TGTGCCAGCAGTTTAGGAGGGGAACGTCAGCCCCAGCATTTT
>TRBD2|many|TRBJ2-1|TRBV5-4
CASRTGGSGSRAYNEQFF
TGTGCCAGCAGGACGGGAGGTAGCGGGAGTCGGGCCTACAATGAGCAGTTCTTC
>TRBD1|many|TRBJ1-1|TRBV6-6
CASSYPTGRSGEAFF
TGTGCCAGCAGTTACCCGACAGGGCGCTCTGGGGAAGCTTTCTTT
>.|many|TRBJ1-1|TRBV20-1
CSAVVPGIAFF
TGCAGTGCAGTAGTCCCCGGGATAGCTTTCTTT
>.|many|TRBJ2-1|TRBV11-2
CASSLEGPSSKQFF
TGTGCCAGCAGCTTAGAAGGGCCTAGCTCCAAGCAGTTCTTC
>TRBD2|many|TRBJ2-1|TRBV7-9
CASSRRTSGSHNEQFF
TGTGCCAGCAGCCGAAGGACTAGCGGTTCCCACAATGAGCAGTTCTTC
>.|.|TRBJ2-3|TRBV9
CASSLDGEDTQYF
TGTGCCAGCAGCCTTGACGGAGAAGATACGCAGTATTTT
>.|many|TRBJ2-7|TRBV28
CASSSPGRTTSYEQYF
TGTGCCAGCAGTTCCCCGGGACGGACTACTTCCTACGAGCAGTACTTC
>.|.|TRBJ2-1|TRBV11-2
CASSRMGQGYNEQFF
TGTGCCAGCAGTCGAATGGGTCAGGGTTACAATGAGCAGTTCTTC
>.|many|TRBJ1-5|TRBV20-1
CSADQRWGGSNQPQHF
TGCAGTGCGGATCAGAGGTGGGGGGGGAGCAATCAGCCCCAGCATTTT
>.|few|TRBJ1-2|TRBV10-3
CAIRGTGAVYGYTF
TGTGCCATCAGAGGGACGGGTGCTGTGTATGGCTACACCTTC
>TRBD2|.|TRBJ2-7|TRBV7-2
CASSPGLAGGHEQHF
TGTGCCAGCAGCCCCGGACTAGCGGGAGGCCACGAGCAGCACTTC
>TRBD2|many|TRBJ2-1|TRBV6-1
CASSARLAGDGSYEQFF
TGTGCCAGCAGTGCCCGACTAGCGGGAGATGGTAGCTATGAGCAGTTCTTC
>TRBD2|many|TRBJ2-5|TRBV5-4
CASSWSGGAGETQYF
TGTGCCAGCAGCTGGTCGGGGGGGGCGGGGGAGACCCAGTACTTC
>.|.|TRBJ1-2|TRBV4-1
CASSQDEGGGANTYGYTF
TGCGCCAGCAGCCAAGATGAGGGAGGGGGGGCTAATACCTATGGCTACACCTTC
>.|many|TRBJ2-7|TRBV7-9
CASSLDGPRAGEQYF
TGTGCCAGCAGCTTAGACGGTCCCAGGGCCGGCGAGCAGTACTTC
>TRBD1|many|TRBJ2-1|TRBV6-6
CASSRQGADNEQFF
TGTGCCAGCAGTCGACAGGGTGCGGACAATGAGCAGTTCTTC
>.|few|TRBJ1-1|TRBV20-1
CSAIRGGGLNTEAFF
TGCAGTGCTATTAGGGGGGGGGGACTCAACACTGAAGCTTTCTTT
>.|many|TRBJ2-5|TRBV9
CASSVGEGWQETQYF
TGTGCCAGCAGCGTAGGAGAGGGGTGGCAAGAGACCCAGTACTTC
>TRBD2|many|TRBJ2-5|TRBV2
CASSGIAGGQETQYF
TGTGCCAGCAGCGGTATAGCGGGGGGCCAAGAGACCCAGTACTTC
>TRBD1|.|TRBJ1-5|TRBV24-1
CATSEGQGRYQPQHF
TGTGCCACCAGTGAAGGACAGGGGCGCTATCAGCCCCAGCATTTT
>.|.|TRBJ2-5|TRBV28
CASSPRASETQYF
TGTGCCAGCAGTCCCCGGGCCTCAGAGACCCAGTACTTC
>.|.|TRBJ2-5|TRBV12-5
CASGLQQTETVYEETQYF
TGTGCTAGTGGTTTGCAGCAAACCGAGACAGTCTACGAGGAGACCCAGTACTTC
>.|many|TRBJ2-7|TRBV20-1
CSATPSYEQYF
TGCAGTGCCACCCCTTCCTACGAGCAGTACTTC
>.|.|TRBJ2-1|TRBV3-1
CASSQVSYHNEQFF
TGTGCCAGCAGCCAAGTCTCCTACCACAATGAGCAGTTCTTC
>.|.|TRBJ2-2|TRBV5-5
CASSLAVIAGELFF
TGTGCCAGCAGCTTGGCTGTTATCGCCGGGGAGCTGTTTTTT
>.|many|TRBJ2-1|TRBV2
CASSEHLDLYNEQFF
TGTGCCAGCAGCGAACACCTAGACCTCTACAATGAGCAGTTCTTC
>TRBD1|many|TRBJ2-7|TRBV5-1
CASSLGGQGDGSSYEQYF
TGCGCCAGCAGCCTTGGGGGACAGGGTGATGGGAGCTCCTACGAGCAGTACTTC
>.|.|TRBJ2-3|TRBV7-3
CASSYLVTDTQYF
TGTGCCAGCAGCTATCTAGTCACAGATACGCAGTATTTT
>.|many|TRBJ2-4|TRBV3-1
CAGSRGSNIQYF
TGTGCCGGCAGCAGAGGATCGAACATTCAGTACTTC
>TRBD2|many|TRBJ2-3|TRBV29-1
CSVGTSGSVYTQYF
TGCAGCGTGGGGACTAGCGGGAGTGTATATACGCAGTATTTT
>.|many|TRBJ1-1|TRBV6-2/TRBV6-3
CASTSSDWGTEAFF
TGTGCCAGCACCTCCTCAGATTGGGGCACTGAAGCTTTCTTT
>TRBD1|many|TRBJ1-1|TRBV12-3/TRBV12-4
CASSKSTGDTEAFF
TGTGCCAGCAGTAAATCGACAGGGGACACTGAAGCTTTCTTT
>.|many|TRBJ2-1|TRBV7-2
CASSLVPGSYNEQFF
TGTGCCAGCAGCTTAGTTCCGGGTTCCTACAATGAGCAGTTCTTC
>.|many|TRBJ1-5|TRBV19
CASSIRSSSGNQPQHF
TGTGCCAGTAGTATTCGATCCTCCAGCGGCAATCAGCCCCAGCATTTT
>TRBD1|many|TRBJ1-5|TRBV30
CAWSAQGNQPQHF
TGTGCCTGGAGTGCACAGGGGAATCAGCCCCAGCATTTT
>TRBD2|many|TRBJ2-2|TRBV3-1
CASSQVALAVTGELFF
TGTGCCAGCAGCCAAGTGGCTCTAGCGGTCACCGGGGAGCTGTTTTTT
>.|many|TRBJ2-2|TRBV5-1
CASSKGPGSGELFF
TGCGCCAGCAGCAAGGGACCTGGCTCCGGGGAGCTGTTTTTT
>.|many|TRBJ2-7|TRBV9
CASSPSSGSPYEQYF
TGTGCCAGCAGCCCGTCCAGCGGGTCACCCTACGAGCAGTACTTC
>.|.|TRBJ2-5|TRBV7-2
CASSPTRGSGQETQYF
TGTGCCAGCAGCCCCACCCGAGGGAGCGGTCAAGAGACCCAGTACTTC
>.|many|TRBJ1-3|TRBV4-2
CASSQDLFREAGNTIYF
TGTGCCAGCAGCCAAGATCTATTCAGGGAGGCCGGAAACACCATATATTTT
>.|many|TRBJ1-1|TRBV2
CASSVRQADTEAFF
TGTGCCAGCAGTGTCAGGCAAGCTGACACTGAAGCTTTCTTT
>.|many|TRBJ2-7|TRBV7-9
CASSSGSGTSSSYEQYF
TGTGCCAGCAGCTCAGGCTCCGGGACTTCAAGCTCCTACGAGCAGTACTTC
>.|few|TRBJ2-7|TRBV18
CASSPGTSYEQYF
TGTGCCAGCTCGCCCGGGACCTCCTACGAGCAGTACTTC
>TRBD2|many|TRBJ2-1|TRBV4-1
CASRATSGSYNEQFF
TGCGCCAGCAGGGCGACTAGCGGGTCCTACAATGAGCAGTTCTTC
>TRBD1|many|TRBJ2-6|TRBV5-1
CASSGTGGAGANVLTF
TGCGCCTCCTCCGGGACAGGGGGTGCCGGGGCCAACGTCCTGACTTTC